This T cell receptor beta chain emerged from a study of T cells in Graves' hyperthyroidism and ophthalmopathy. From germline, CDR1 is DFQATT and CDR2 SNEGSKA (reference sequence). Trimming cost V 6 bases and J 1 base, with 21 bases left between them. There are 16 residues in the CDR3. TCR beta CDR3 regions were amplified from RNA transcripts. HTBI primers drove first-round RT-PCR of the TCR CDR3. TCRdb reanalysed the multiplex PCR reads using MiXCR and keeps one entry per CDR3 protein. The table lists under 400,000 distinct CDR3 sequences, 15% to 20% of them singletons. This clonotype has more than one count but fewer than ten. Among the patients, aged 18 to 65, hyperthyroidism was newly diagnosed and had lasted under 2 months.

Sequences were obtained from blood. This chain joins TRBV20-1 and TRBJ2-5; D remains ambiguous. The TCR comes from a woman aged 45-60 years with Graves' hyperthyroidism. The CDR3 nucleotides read TGCAGTGCGATAAGAGCTAGTTGGGGATTCCAAGAGACCCAGTACTTC. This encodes CSAIRASWGFQETQYF.